Each of the 30 T cell receptor beta chains below was sequenced from the same sample in a study of cytomegalovirus exposure and HLA in healthy donors. PCR employed 60 Vbeta and 13 Jbeta primers. Only in-frame clones appear in the TCRdb table, and some are missing; sequencing was by immunoSEQ multiplex PCR. Of tens of thousands of clones in the sample, roughly 80% were seen once. Sequencing was done on a sample of PBMCs. The receptors were sampled from a man in his forties in good health and CMV-seronegative.

J is TRBJ1-1 and V is TRBV5-1; no clear D. V shed 2 bases and J shed 0 bases, with 8 bases lying between them. Germline CDR1 reads SGHRS; CDR2 reads YFSETQ. The CDR3 length is 14 residues. CDR3 region: CASSFGGLNTEAFF. CDR3 DNA: TGCGCCAGCAGCTTTGGAGGCTTGAACACTGAAGCTTTCTTT.

This chain's CDR3 is CASSSRYNRGANTGELFF. CDR3 bases: TGTGCCAGCAGCTCCCGATATAACAGGGGCGCGAACACCGGGGAGCTGTTTTTT. This sequence joins TRBV5-4 and TRBJ2-2; 7 positions match TRBD1. Germline loops: CDR1 SGHNT, CDR2 YYREEE (reference sequence). The CDR3 totals 18 residues. J gave up 0 bases and V 3 bases, and 11 bases lay outside the gene matches.

This clone occurred once. An end of the junction differs from the germline gene, which may be a read error. This rearrangement joins TRBV27 to TRBJ2-7; D is unresolved. The CDR3 length is 13 residues. Germline V lookup: CDR1 MNHEY, CDR2 SMNVEV (reference sequence). CDR3 sequence reads: CASSLSGRYEQYF. CDR3 DNA: TGTGCCAGCAGTCTATCTGGCCGCTACGAGCAGTACTTC.

The rearrangement uses TRBV2 and TRBJ1-1; 8 bases are a match to TRBD1. Germline CDR1 reads SNHLY; CDR2 reads FYNNEI. CDR3 length equals 14 residues. J gave up 5 bases and V 5 bases, and 7 bases lay outside the gene matches. CDR3: CASSYRTGRTEAFF. CDR3 in DNA: TGTGCCAGCAGTTACCGGACAGGGCGTACTGAAGCTTTCTTT.

In this sample, this clone turned up once. The gene calls are TRBV27 and TRBJ1-2, with D perhaps TRBD1 (6 bases). Germline V gene data show CDR1 as MNHEY and CDR2 as SMNVEV (reference sequence). The CDR3 spans 14 residues. V was clipped by 5 bases and J by 0 bases, with 10 bases between them. CDR3 sequence reads: CASSVQGTNYGYTF. The CDR3 DNA sequence: TGTGCCAGCAGTGTACAGGGAACTAACTATGGCTACACCTTC.

V gene TRBV6-5 combines with J gene TRBJ1-2; tentatively, D is TRBD1 (5 bases). Germline loops: CDR1 MNHEY, CDR2 SVGAGI. The CDR3 runs to 15 residues. V lost 7 bases and J lost 8, with 23 bases in between. The DNA for the CDR3 is TGTGCCAGCAACTTTGACAGCGGGGACCCTCGGGGCTACACCTTC. Translation: CASNFDSGDPRGYTF.

The chain links TRBV28 to TRBJ1-5, with 10 nucleotides matching TRBD1. The CDR3 spans 16 residues. Trimming removed 5 bases from V and 0 bases from J; junction bases left unmatched: 4. The germline V gene encodes CDR1 MDHEN and CDR2 SYDVKM. This CDR3 reads CASSQRQGASNQPQHF. In nucleotides, the CDR3 is TGTGCCAGCAGTCAGCGACAGGGGGCTAGCAATCAGCCCCAGCATTTT.

This clone came up a few times. V is TRBV7-9 and J is TRBJ2-7, with D possibly TRBD2 on 6 matching bases. Germline V lookup: CDR1 SEHNR, CDR2 FQNEAQ (reference sequence). Trimming left V 10 bases short and J 0 bases short, with 19 bases between. The CDR3 covers 15 residues. The CDR3 nucleotides read TGTGCCACCATGGACGTCAGCGGGCGCTCCTACGAGCAGTACTTC. Translated: CATMDVSGRSYEQYF.

V usage is TRBV7-9 and J usage is TRBJ2-5; TRBD1 matches 9 bases. The CDR3 is 15 amino acids. The germline CDR1 and CDR2 sequences are SEHNR and FQNEAQ (reference sequence). With 3 bases clipped from V and 4 bases from J, the junction kept 6 bases outside the gene matches. CDR3 DNA sequence: TGTGCCAGCAGCTTGCGACAGGGGGATTTAGAGACCCAGTACTTC. This encodes CASSLRQGDLETQYF.

CDR3 loop: CASSIPGFGELFF. For the CDR3, the DNA is TGTGCCAGTAGTATCCCCGGGTTCGGGGAGCTGTTTTTT. The rearrangement links TRBV19 to TRBJ2-2; D remains unclear. V lost 3 bases and J lost 7, with 9 bases in between. The CDR3 has 13 residues. The germline V gene encodes CDR1 LNHDA and CDR2 SQIVND (reference sequence).

This clone came up a few times. This sequence joins TRBV7-9 and TRBJ2-1, with 11 bases lining up with TRBD2. V shed 0 bases, J shed 5 bases, and the junction held 3 bases outside the gene matches. The CDR3 spans 16 residues. Germline V gene sequence: CDR1 SEHNR, CDR2 FQNEAQ (reference sequence). The chain's CDR3 is CASSLAMGLADNEQFF. The DNA for the CDR3 is TGTGCCAGCAGCTTAGCCATGGGACTAGCGGACAATGAGCAGTTCTTC.

The J gene is TRBJ1-1, the V gene TRBV19; TRBD1 is a possible D gene (6 bases). The CDR3 has 15 residues. Trimming took 3 bases from V and 3 from J, leaving 14 bases between them. Germline-derived CDR1 and CDR2 are LNHDA and SQIVND (reference sequence). Here the CDR3 reads CASSIQGHIYTEAFF. The CDR3, as DNA: TGTGCCAGTAGTATCCAGGGACATATTTACACTGAAGCTTTCTTT.

The chain combines TRBV5-6 with TRBJ2-3; 7 bases align to TRBD2. Germline V lookup: CDR1 SGHDT, CDR2 YYEEEE. Germline trimming cut 4 bases from V and 0 bases from J; bases unmatched to any gene: 5. The CDR3 covers 15 residues. The CDR3, as DNA: TGTGCCAGCAGCAGAGCGGGACTGAGCACAGATACGCAGTATTTT. Protein product: CASSRAGLSTDTQYF.

This clone was detected many times. The J gene is TRBJ2-3, the V gene TRBV5-1, with D possibly matching TRBD2 (5 bases). Germline values: CDR1 SGHRS, CDR2 YFSETQ. Trimming took off 3 bases at V and 5 bases at J, with 10 bases between the two ends. The CDR3 spans 13 residues. In DNA form, the CDR3 reads TGCGCCAGCAGCTCGAATGCGGGAGATACGCAGTATTTT. This sequence encodes CASSSNAGDTQYF. The full variable domain, completed using reference TRBV5-1 and TRBJ2-3, is KAGVTQTPRYLIKTRGQQVTLSCSPISGHRSVSWYQQTPGQGLQFLFEYFSETQRNKGNFPGRFSGRQFSNSRSEMNVSTLELGDSALYLCASSSNAGDTQYFGPGTRLTVL.

This clone was observed once. The chain carries TRBV30 and TRBJ1-1; D may be TRBD1 (5 bases). The germline V and J ends were trimmed by 6 bases and 1 base, with 6 bases remaining between them. The CDR3 loop spans 11 amino acids. Germline V gene lookup returns CDR1 GTSNPN and CDR2 SVGIG (reference sequence). The CDR3 bases are TGTGCCTGTGGACAGAACACTGAAGCTTTCTTT. The encoded protein is CACGQNTEAFF. The variable domain in full, with the rest retrieved from reference TRBV30 and TRBJ1-1, is SQTIHQWPATLVQPVGSPLSLECTVEGTSNPNLYWYRQAAGRGLQLLFYSVGIGQISSEVPQNLSASRPQDRQFILSSKKLLLSDSGFYLCACGQNTEAFFGQGTRLTVV.

J is TRBJ2-2 and V is TRBV11-3; 8 positions agree with TRBD1. The CDR3 is made up of 17 amino acids. J was trimmed by 2 bases and V by 1 base; bases with no gene match: 6. Germline CDR1 reads SGHNT; CDR2 reads YENEEA. CDR3 loop: CASSLGQGSSNTGELFF. In DNA form, the CDR3 reads TGTGCCAGCAGCTTAGGACAGGGGTCCTCTAACACCGGGGAGCTGTTTTTT.

The chain joins TRBV28 to TRBJ2-3; maybe TRBD2 (6 bases). The V gene's germline CDR1 is MDHEN and CDR2 SYDVKM. This CDR3 contains 14 residues. Trimming removed 6 bases from V and 6 bases from J, with 16 bases in between. CDR3 in amino acids: CASSFTRRADTQYF. In DNA, the CDR3 is TGTGCCAGCAGCTTTACCCGGAGGGCCGATACGCAGTATTTT. The whole variable domain, filled in from reference TRBV28 and TRBJ2-3, reads DVKVTQSSRYLVKRTGEKVFLECVQDMDHENMFWYRQDPGLGLRLIYFSYDVKMKEKGDIPEGYSVSREKKERFSLILESASTNQTSMYLCASSFTRRADTQYFGPGTRLTVL.

V and J are TRBV28 and TRBJ2-7; the match to TRBD2 covers 9 bases. This CDR3 is 17 amino acids long. Losses at the gene ends were 3 bases for V and 5 bases for J; bases not matched to a gene: 14. Germline V gene lookup returns CDR1 MDHEN and CDR2 SYDVKM. Here the CDR3 reads CASSFSSGREGRHEQYF. In DNA form, the CDR3 reads TGTGCCAGCAGTTTTTCGTCCGGGCGGGAGGGTAGGCACGAGCAGTACTTC.

The V and J genes are TRBV18 and TRBJ1-2; D perhaps matches TRBD1 (6 bases). This CDR3 has 13 residues. Germline CDR1 and CDR2: KGHSH and LQKENI. With 1 base removed from V and 8 bases from J, the gap between germline ends came to 11 bases. DNA for the CDR3: TGTGCCAGCTCACCACAAACAGGGCAGGGCTACACCTTC. Residues: CASSPQTGQGYTF. The full variable domain, rest sourced from reference TRBV18 and TRBJ1-2, is NAGVMQNPRHLVRRRGQEARLRCSPMKGHSHVYWYRQLPEEGLKFMVYLQKENIIDESGMPKERFSAEFPKEGPSILRIQQVVRGDSAAYFCASSPQTGQGYTFGSGTRLTVV.

The rearrangement joins TRBV9 to TRBJ2-3, with TRBD2 identical over 16 bases. From germline, CDR1 is SGDLS and CDR2 YYNGEE. V lost 4 bases to trimming and J lost 0 bases; unmatched junction nucleotides: 2. The CDR3 contains 17 residues. The CDR3 sequence: CASSRGLAGGSTDTQYF. DNA for the CDR3: TGTGCCAGCAGCAGGGGACTAGCGGGAGGGAGCACAGATACGCAGTATTTT.

The chain has TRBV28 and TRBJ1-4, with D perhaps matching TRBD1 (5 bases). Germline CDR1 is MDHEN and CDR2 is SYDVKM. V shed 5 bases and J shed 0 bases, with 10 bases lying between them. The CDR3 runs 15 residues. This CDR3 is CASSITGATNEKLFF. The DNA for the CDR3 is TGTGCCAGCAGTATAACAGGTGCAACTAATGAAAAACTGTTTTTT.

V gene TRBV28 combines with J gene TRBJ2-7, with D perhaps matching TRBD1 (5 bases). The V end was cut by 10 bases, the J end by 12 bases, with 25 bases between. The CDR3 contains 13 residues. Germline loops: CDR1 MDHEN, CDR2 SYDVKM. CDR3 loop: CAISGSGLIRWYF. The CDR3 DNA sequence: TGTGCCATCTCCGGGTCAGGGTTAATAAGGTGGTACTTC.

The V gene is TRBV4-3, the J gene TRBJ1-2; D is unclear. The CDR3 loop spans 16 amino acids. V was cut by 1 base and J by 1 base, with 13 bases left in between. Germline assignment: CDR1 LGHNA and CDR2 YSLEER. CDR3 sequence: CASSQVTPGRNYGYTF. The CDR3 nucleotides are TGCGCCAGCAGCCAAGTCACGCCAGGCCGTAACTATGGCTACACCTTC.

The V gene is TRBV5-1, the J gene TRBJ2-1; TRBD1 matches at 7 bases. Germline CDR1 SGHRS, CDR2 YFSETQ. With V trimmed by 4 bases and J by 5 bases, 6 bases remained unmatched. This CDR3 comprises 14 residues. The CDR3: CASSHRGGNNEQFF. CDR3 DNA: TGCGCCAGCAGCCACAGGGGCGGTAACAATGAGCAGTTCTTC.

J is TRBJ2-5 and V is TRBV25-1; 9 positions match TRBD1. CDR1 and CDR2 (germline): MGHDK, SYGVNS. After removal of 3 bases from V and 5 bases from J, the junction contained 13 bases not matched to a gene. The length of the CDR3 is 17 residues. CDR3 nucleotides: TGTGCCAGCAGTGACCCGGGACAGGGACCATCCGGGGAGACCCAGTACTTC. Translating gives CASSDPGQGPSGETQYF.

The genes are TRBV2 and TRBJ2-2; D is possibly TRBD1 (6 bases). Looked up from germline, CDR1 is SNHLY and CDR2 is FYNNEI. V gave up 0 bases and J gave up 4 bases, with 12 bases separating them. The CDR3 extends over 16 amino acids. The CDR3 is CASSEARGRGTGELFF. CDR3 bases: TGTGCCAGCAGTGAAGCGCGTGGCAGGGGCACCGGGGAGCTGTTTTTT.

The count of this clone is one. The rearrangement joins TRBV5-4 to TRBJ2-2; TRBD2 agrees at 9 bases. Trimming took 0 bases from V and 2 from J; bases not matched to a gene: 11. The germline gives CDR1 SGHNT, CDR2 YYREEE (reference sequence). The CDR3 length is 19 residues. CDR3: CASSLVTSGPFENTGELFF. The CDR3 nucleotides are TGTGCCAGCAGCTTGGTTACTAGCGGGCCATTTGAAAACACCGGGGAGCTGTTTTTT.

The V and J genes are TRBV11-3 and TRBJ2-1; 14 bases line up with TRBD2. The CDR3 runs to 15 residues. The V gene's germline CDR1 is SGHNT and CDR2 YENEEA. The V and J ends lost 5 bases and 8 bases, in that order; junction bases with no gene match: 5. This CDR3 reads CASSQGTSGSYEQFF. The CDR3 DNA sequence: TGTGCCAGCAGCCAAGGGACTAGCGGGAGCTATGAGCAGTTCTTC.

The V call is TRBV27, the J call TRBJ2-7; 11 positions agree with TRBD2. The germline V gene encodes CDR1 MNHEY and CDR2 SMNVEV (reference sequence). The CDR3 has 14 amino acids. V trimming: 6 bases; J trimming: 2 bases; junction bases outside the gene matches: 3. CDR3 residues: CASRTSGKAYEQYF. CDR3 bases: TGTGCCAGCAGGACTAGCGGGAAAGCCTACGAGCAGTACTTC.

This rearrangement joins TRBV4-1 to TRBJ2-1; 7 nucleotides line up with TRBD2. V dropped 0 bases and J dropped 7; count of bases not matched to a gene: 9. The CDR3 spans 16 residues. CDR1 and CDR2 from the germline V gene are MGHRA and YSYEKL. The CDR3 DNA reads TGCGCCAGCAGCCAAGATCTAGGACTAGTCCTAAATGAGCAGTTCTTC. Residues: CASSQDLGLVLNEQFF.